These T cell receptor beta chains were read from a single sample in a study of control samples from healthy donors and cancer patients. The protocol was immunoSEQ multiplex PCR, while the TCRdb copy is restricted to in-frame clones and leaves out a portion. The table records about 100,000 clones, more than 85% of them present only once. The material sequenced was blood. The receptors here all came from a woman aged 45-59 years in good health. Both conserved end residues are part of each CDR3.

TRBV9,TRBJ2-1,CASSRSGSYYNEQFF
TRBV6-5,TRBJ1-1,CAREGQGASHTEAFF
TRBV6-1,TRBJ1-5,CASSERGNQPQHF
TRBV7-3,TRBJ2-1,CASSLTGQGANEQFF
TRBV24-1,TRBJ2-3,CATPSVRADTQYF
TRBV18,TRBJ1-4,CASSPRSKGGGEKLFF
TRBV19,TRBJ1-1,CASRGPRGPNTEAFF
TRBV6-5,TRBJ1-6,CASRDPLGSPLHF
TRBV18,TRBJ2-5,CASSPGTGGGETQYF
TRBV7-9,TRBJ2-7,CASSLPTAWQTYEQYF
TRBV7-3,TRBJ2-1,CASSLELGGINEQFF
TRBV28,TRBJ1-2,CASSWTGPNYGYTF
TRBV7-2,TRBJ2-5,CASSLAGGLTQETQYF
TRBV6-1,TRBJ1-5,CASSDSSYSNQPQHF
TRBV18,TRBJ2-3,CASSQGGLASTDTQYF
TRBV27,TRBJ2-1,CASSTGLGQGSYNEQFF
TRBV4-1,TRBJ2-5,CASSHNYFLRDKTQYF
TRBV5-1,TRBJ2-7,CASSLAGSPSYEQYF
TRBV6-5,TRBJ2-5,CASRTGRLIETQYF
TRBV7-9,TRBJ1-2,CASSLTGVNYGYTF
TRBV6-5,TRBJ2-3,CASSSTRVTDTQYF
TRBV27,TRBJ2-1,CASSSTPPAGTSDRGEQFF
TRBV11-2,TRBJ2-1,CASSLGRTSRRNEQFF
TRBV5-1,TRBJ1-1,CASSWTGRSTEAFF
TRBV19,TRBJ2-5,CASSNPGWVEETQYF
TRBV6-5,TRBJ1-5,CASSSLSNQPQHF
TRBV6-2/TRBV6-3,TRBJ2-7,CASSVPPLRDRDLYEQYF